A single sample gave rise to the 22 T cell receptor beta chains below, sequenced in a study of early T cells in non-severe SARS-CoV-2 infection. MiXCR was run by TCRdb on the 5' RACE reads, yielding one entry per CDR3 protein. The sample carries 50,000 to 60,000 distinct CDR3 sequences, 8% to 13% recorded once. The specimen was whole blood. The receptors stem from an adult who was a healthcare worker with PCR-confirmed SARS-CoV-2 infection or an uninfected control (not recorded which).

The J gene is TRBJ1-4, the V gene TRBV11-2; 8 bases line up with TRBD1. V trimming: 4 bases; J trimming: 0 bases; junction bases outside the gene matches: 1. Per the germline V gene, CDR1 is SGHAT and CDR2 is FQNNGV. The CDR3 consists of 15 residues. The CDR3 nucleotides read TGTGCCAGCAGCTCGACAGGGGCAACTAATGAAAAACTGTTTTTT. Protein: CASSSTGATNEKLFF. Full variable domain (rest looked up from reference TRBV11-2 and TRBJ1-4): EAGVAQSPRYKIIEKRQSVAFWCNPISGHATLYWYQQILGQGPKLLIQFQNNGVVDDSQLPKDRFSAERLKGVDSTLKIQPAKLEDSAVYLCASSSTGATNEKLFFGSGTQLSVL.

This clonotype was detected many times. V gene TRBV3-1 combines with J gene TRBJ1-1; a weak D match, TRBD1 (5 bases). V was cut by 2 bases and J by 7 bases, with 14 bases left in between. The CDR3 is made up of 14 amino acids. The germline CDR1 and CDR2 sequences are LGHDT and YNNKEL (reference sequence). The CDR3 DNA follows: TGTGCCAGCAGCCAACCTGTGGGGCGGGTTGAAGCTTTCTTT. This sequence encodes CASSQPVGRVEAFF.

This clonotype was detected only a few times. The V and J genes are TRBV7-9 and TRBJ2-3; no definite D call. The CDR3 totals 16 residues. Trimming removed 0 bases at V and 0 bases at J, with 10 bases between. CDR1 and CDR2 (germline): SEHNR, FQNEAQ (reference sequence). The chain's CDR3 is CASSLARSLSTDTQYF. DNA of the CDR3: TGTGCCAGCAGCTTAGCGCGCAGTTTGAGCACAGATACGCAGTATTTT.

This clonotype was recorded a few times. The chain uses TRBV7-2 and TRBJ2-1; D is unresolved. This CDR3 has 15 residues. CDR1 SGHTA and CDR2 FQGNSA come from the germline V gene. The V end lost 3 bases, the J end lost 5 bases, and 14 bases lay between the germline ends. The CDR3 DNA is TGTGCCAGCAGCTTCCCCACCGTTCGGAACAATGAGCAGTTCTTC. Protein: CASSFPTVRNNEQFF.

V and J are TRBV7-2 and TRBJ1-1; D unclear. The CDR3 has 14 residues. The germline gives CDR1 SGHTA, CDR2 FQGNSA. The ends were cut back, 1 base at V and 5 bases at J, with 11 bases in the middle. In nucleotides, the CDR3 is TGTGCCAGCAGCTTAGGGTCGTTTGGGACTGAAGCTTTCTTT. This translates into CASSLGSFGTEAFF.

J is TRBJ1-1 and V is TRBV11-2; the D is unclear. CDR1 and CDR2 from the germline V gene are SGHAT and FQNNGV. Trimming took off 1 base at V and 9 bases at J, with 12 bases between the two ends. The CDR3 extends over 13 amino acids. DNA for the CDR3: TGTGCCAGCAGCTTAGGCGCCGGCGGAAAAGCTTTCTTT. As protein: CASSLGAGGKAFF.

This chain connects TRBV29-1 to TRBJ1-1; D unresolved. V was shortened by 3 bases and J by 5 bases, with 13 bases between the two germline ends. From germline, CDR1 is SQVTM and CDR2 ANQGSEA. This CDR3 comprises 13 residues. The CDR3 loop reads CSVEVQIGTEAFF. CDR3 DNA: TGCAGCGTTGAGGTCCAGATAGGGACTGAAGCTTTCTTT.

This clonotype has a count of ten or more. The rearrangement links TRBV6-2 or TRBV6-3 to TRBJ1-2, with a possible D match to TRBD1 (6 bases). The CDR3 has 13 amino acids. Germline V CDR1 and CDR2: MNHEY, SVGEGT. Trimming left V 2 bases short and J 5 bases short, with 9 bases between. As DNA, the CDR3 is TGTGCCAGCAGTTACCCACAGGGATATGGCTACACCTTC. This encodes CASSYPQGYGYTF.

This clonotype appeared many times. The chain employs TRBV7-8 and TRBJ1-1; D ambiguous. Trimming pared 5 bases from V and 0 bases from J, leaving 25 bases between. This CDR3 is built from 19 residues. Germline assignment: CDR1 SGHVS and CDR2 FQNEAQ. DNA of the CDR3: TGTGCCAGCAGCCGTAGTTGGACGGGGAATGAGGAGTTGAACACTGAAGCTTTCTTT. Encoded protein: CASSRSWTGNEELNTEAFF. Complete variable domain (other parts from reference TRBV7-8 and TRBJ1-1): GAGVSQSPRYKVAKRGQDVALRCDPISGHVSLFWYQQALGQGPEFLTYFQNEAQLDKSGLPSDRFFAERPEGSVSTLKIQRTQQEDSAVYLCASSRSWTGNEELNTEAFFGQGTRLTVV.

The chain uses TRBV15 and TRBJ1-4; 9 positions agree with TRBD1. The CDR3 spans 12 residues. Per germline, CDR1 LNHNV and CDR2 YYDKDF (reference sequence). After removal of 11 bases from V and 5 bases from J, the junction contained 3 bases not matched to a gene. The CDR3 spells CAVGTGNEKLFF. CDR3 DNA: TGTGCCGTCGGGACAGGGAATGAAAAACTGTTTTTT.

This clonotype was counted at least ten times. This chain links TRBV30 with TRBJ1-1; 10 bases are shared with TRBD1. V lost 3 bases and J lost 12; bases outside the gene matches: 13. The germline CDR1 and CDR2 sequences are GTSNPN and SVGIG (reference sequence). The CDR3 sequence is 14 residues long. CDR3 DNA sequence: TGTGCCTGGAGACCGGGACAGGGGCCTCTCGGGACTTTCTTT. Protein product: CAWRPGQGPLGTFF.

This clonotype has just a few counts. DNA for the CDR3: TGTGCCAGCAGCTCGGGCAGGGGGGAAGATACGCAGTATTTT. This translates into CASSSGRGEDTQYF. V gene TRBV12-3 or TRBV12-4 combines with J gene TRBJ2-3; D is perhaps TRBD1 (7 bases). Trimming removed 6 bases at V and 5 bases at J, with 15 bases between. There are 14 residues in the CDR3.

In its sample, this clonotype was seen many times. The chain has TRBV6-2 or TRBV6-3 and TRBJ2-2; no reliable D call. V was shortened by 2 bases and J by 4 bases, with 2 bases between the two germline ends. Per germline, CDR1 MNHEY and CDR2 SVGEGT. There are 12 residues in the CDR3. CDR3 sequence (DNA): TGTGCCAGCAGTTACCCCACCGGGGAGCTGTTTTTT. It codes for CASSYPTGELFF.

This clonotype came up a few times. V usage is TRBV12-3 or TRBV12-4 and J usage is TRBJ2-2, with TRBD1 matching over 9 bases. The CDR3 has 17 residues. V gave up 5 bases and J gave up 2 bases; unmatched junction bases: 9. CDR3 region: CASSPPYRGRNTGELFF. CDR3 nucleotides: TGTGCCAGCAGTCCCCCCTACAGGGGGCGCAACACCGGGGAGCTGTTTTTT.

The table lists this clonotype with many counts. The chain combines TRBV11-2 with TRBJ2-1; D possibly corresponds to TRBD2 (5 bases). Germline V CDR1 and CDR2: SGHAT, FQNNGV. The ends were cut back, 0 bases at V and 0 bases at J, with 9 bases in the middle. The CDR3 totals 16 residues. The CDR3 is CASSLDLRGSYNEQFF. The CDR3 bases are TGTGCCAGCAGCTTAGATCTACGGGGCTCCTACAATGAGCAGTTCTTC.

The genes are TRBV6-2 or TRBV6-3 and TRBJ1-5; weak D call: TRBD1 (5 bases). V lost 5 bases to trimming and J lost 8 bases, with 19 bases between them. The CDR3 has 15 amino acids. From germline, CDR1 is MNHEY and CDR2 SVGEGT. The CDR3 protein is CASSPYSQKGEPQHF. The DNA for the CDR3 is TGTGCCAGCAGTCCATACTCCCAGAAAGGGGAGCCCCAGCATTTT.

The chain carries TRBV11-2 and TRBJ1-4; no firm D call. The germline V and J ends were trimmed by 2 bases and 4 bases, with 11 bases remaining between them. The CDR3 length is 15 residues. Germline CDR1 is SGHAT and CDR2 is FQNNGV. CDR3 loop: CASSLYGRLNEKLFF. For the CDR3, the DNA is TGTGCCAGCAGCTTATATGGCAGGCTTAATGAAAAACTGTTTTTT.

The CDR3 nucleotides read TGTGCCAGCACCCGTCGGGGGCAGGGGAACACCGGGGAGCTGTTTTTT. The encoded protein is CASTRRGQGNTGELFF. This chain uses TRBV12-3 or TRBV12-4 with TRBJ2-2; possibly TRBD1 or TRBD2 for D (6 bases each). V lost 7 bases to trimming and J lost 1 base, with 16 bases between them. The CDR3 is 16 residues long.

The rearrangement uses TRBV5-6 and TRBJ2-3; 10 bases agree with TRBD1. Germline lookup yields CDR1 SGHDT and CDR2 YYEEEE. The length of the CDR3 is 16 residues. J gave up 4 bases and V 4 bases, and 9 bases lay outside the gene matches. The DNA for the CDR3 is TGTGCCAGCAGCCGGTCCGGGACAGGGGTCTCAGATACGCAGTATTTT. It codes for CASSRSGTGVSDTQYF.

This clonotype was observed a single time. The chain joins TRBV20-1 to TRBJ2-3, with TRBD1 identical over 10 bases. CDR3 length equals 14 residues. The germline gives CDR1 DFQATT, CDR2 SNEGSKA (reference sequence). J gave up 6 bases and V 1 base, and 4 bases lay outside the gene matches. CDR3: CSARVTGGYDTQYF. The CDR3 coding sequence is TGCAGTGCTAGAGTGACAGGGGGCTATGATACGCAGTATTTT.

This clonotype was found many times. The V and J genes are TRBV19 and TRBJ2-7, with a possible D match to TRBD2 (5 bases). The CDR3 is 13 residues long. Trimming cost V 5 bases and J 1 base, with 9 bases left between them. The germline V gene encodes CDR1 LNHDA and CDR2 SQIVND (reference sequence). The DNA of the CDR3 is TGTGCCAGTAGTCTAGCAGGATCCTACGAGCAGTACTTC. The encoded protein is CASSLAGSYEQYF.

Judged by abundance, this clonotype is medium-sized. The J gene is TRBJ2-5, the V gene TRBV6-1; 9 bases map to TRBD2. CDR1 and CDR2 (germline): MNHNS, SASEGT. V shed 5 bases and J 5 bases; nucleotides not matched to a gene: 9. There are 15 residues in the CDR3. The DNA of the CDR3 is TGTGCCAGCAGTCCGCCGGGGACTAGCATCGAGACCCAGTACTTC. It yields the protein CASSPPGTSIETQYF.